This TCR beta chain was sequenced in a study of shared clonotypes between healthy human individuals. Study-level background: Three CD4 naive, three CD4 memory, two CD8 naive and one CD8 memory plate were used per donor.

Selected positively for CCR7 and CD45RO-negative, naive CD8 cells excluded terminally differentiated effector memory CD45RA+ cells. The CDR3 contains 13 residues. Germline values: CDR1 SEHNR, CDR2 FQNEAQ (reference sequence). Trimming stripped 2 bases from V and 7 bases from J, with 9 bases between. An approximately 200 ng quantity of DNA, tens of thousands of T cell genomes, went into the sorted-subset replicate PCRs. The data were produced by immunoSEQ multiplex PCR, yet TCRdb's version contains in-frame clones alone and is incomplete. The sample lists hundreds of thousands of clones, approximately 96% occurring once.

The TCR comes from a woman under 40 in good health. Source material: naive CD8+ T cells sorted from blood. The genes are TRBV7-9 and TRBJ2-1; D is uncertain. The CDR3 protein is CASSLSLGNEQFF. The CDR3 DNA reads TGTGCCAGCAGCTTATCTCTTGGGAATGAGCAGTTCTTC.